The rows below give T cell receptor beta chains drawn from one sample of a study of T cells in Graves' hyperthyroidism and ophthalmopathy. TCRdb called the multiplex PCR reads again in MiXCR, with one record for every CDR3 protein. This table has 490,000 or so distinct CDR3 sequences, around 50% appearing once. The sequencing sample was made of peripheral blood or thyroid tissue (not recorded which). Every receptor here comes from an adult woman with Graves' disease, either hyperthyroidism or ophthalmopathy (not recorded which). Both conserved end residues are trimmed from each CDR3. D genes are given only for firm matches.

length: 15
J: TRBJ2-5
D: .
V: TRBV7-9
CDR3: ASSQDGWRTAQETQY

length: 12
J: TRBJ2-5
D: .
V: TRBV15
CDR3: ATVHRDNQETQY

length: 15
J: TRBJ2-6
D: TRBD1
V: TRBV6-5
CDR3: ASSSWTGGIGANVLT

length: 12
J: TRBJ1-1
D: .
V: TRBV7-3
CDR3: ASSFQGWGTEAF

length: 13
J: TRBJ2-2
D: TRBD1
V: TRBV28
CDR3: ASSLGDRDTGELF

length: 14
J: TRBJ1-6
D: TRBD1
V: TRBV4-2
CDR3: ASSQDGTGQNSPLH

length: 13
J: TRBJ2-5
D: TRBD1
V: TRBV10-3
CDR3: AISDTRQGHQPQY

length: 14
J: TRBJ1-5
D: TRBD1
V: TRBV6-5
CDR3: ASSPRDRGGNQPQH

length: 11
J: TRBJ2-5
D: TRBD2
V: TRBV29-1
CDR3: SVETSGRETQY

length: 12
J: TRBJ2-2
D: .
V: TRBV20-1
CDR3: SASSVPAKGELF

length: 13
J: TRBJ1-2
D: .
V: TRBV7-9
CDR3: ATSPGTASNYGYT

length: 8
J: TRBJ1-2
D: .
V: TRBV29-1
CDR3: SDGDAGYT

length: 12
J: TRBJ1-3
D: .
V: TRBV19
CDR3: ASTFGSSGNTIY

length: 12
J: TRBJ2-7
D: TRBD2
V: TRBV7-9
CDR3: ASSLPSGDYEQY

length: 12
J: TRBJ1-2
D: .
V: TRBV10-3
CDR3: AISESPGNYGYT

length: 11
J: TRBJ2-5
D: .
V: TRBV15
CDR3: ATSRDSRETQY

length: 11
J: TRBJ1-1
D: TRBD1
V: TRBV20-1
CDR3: SARQDRGTEAF